Following are 26 T cell receptor beta chains from one sample sequenced in a study of siplizumab effects on memory and regulatory T cells. Produced via immunoSEQ multiplex PCR; TCRdb's table is partial and in-frame only. The profile shows about 80,000 clones, 95% of them singletons. The sequenced material came from CD8+ T cells sorted from blood. Every receptor here comes from a human donor in good health.

The gene calls are TRBV19 and TRBJ2-1; no definite D call. The CDR3 loop spans 13 amino acids. Trimming stripped 5 bases from V and 8 bases from J, with 13 bases between. Looked up from germline, CDR1 is LNHDA and CDR2 is SQIVND (reference sequence). CDR3 in DNA: TGTGCCAGTAGTGCGAAACCCCTGGATGAGCAGTTCTTC. Its translation is CASSAKPLDEQFF. Variable domain in full (rest from reference TRBV19 and TRBJ2-1): DGGITQSPKYLFRKEGQNVTLSCEQNLNHDAMYWYRQDPGQGLRLIYYSQIVNDFQKGDIAEGYSVSREKKESFPLTVTSAQKNPTAFYLCASSAKPLDEQFFGPGTRLTVL.

The CDR3 DNA reads as TGTGCCAGCAGCACTCCGGGCAGGGGGAGGGATGAGCAGTTCTTC. This codes for CASSTPGRGRDEQFF. The chain is built from TRBV27 and TRBJ2-1; D might be TRBD1 or TRBD2, each matching 7 bases. Germline V gene sequence: CDR1 MNHEY, CDR2 SMNVEV (reference sequence). V was pared by 6 bases and J by 8 bases, with 20 bases between. The CDR3 extends over 15 amino acids.

The gene calls are TRBV9 and TRBJ2-1, with D unresolved. Trimming left V 4 bases short and J 0 bases short, with 14 bases between. The germline gives CDR1 SGDLS, CDR2 YYNGEE. CDR3 length: 16 residues. The CDR3 loop is CASSPVTGPSYNEQFF. In nucleotides, the CDR3 is TGTGCCAGCAGCCCCGTGACTGGGCCCTCCTACAATGAGCAGTTCTTC.

The chain employs TRBV19 and TRBJ2-2, with TRBD1 matching over 7 bases. The CDR3 spans 14 residues. In germline, CDR1 is LNHDA, CDR2 SQIVND (reference sequence). The V and J ends lost 3 bases and 4 bases, in that order; junction bases with no gene match: 2. CDR3 DNA sequence: TGTGCCAGTAGTATTAGGGGGCTCACCGGGGAGCTGTTTTTT. Translating it yields CASSIRGLTGELFF.

This clone was recorded once. V usage is TRBV5-1 and J usage is TRBJ2-7, with a weak D call TRBD1 (6 bases). The CDR3 extends over 15 amino acids. The germline CDR1 and CDR2 sequences are SGHRS and YFSETQ. V lost 3 bases, J lost 6 bases, and 19 bases lay in between. The CDR3 is CASSWGRKNSGEQYF. The CDR3 DNA follows: TGCGCCAGCAGCTGGGGGCGGAAGAACAGCGGCGAGCAGTACTTC.

DNA for the CDR3: TGTGCCAGCAGTTACTACCGACCTAGCACAGATACGCAGTATTTT. Its protein is CASSYYRPSTDTQYF. The rearrangement uses TRBV6-5 and TRBJ2-3; D unclear. CDR3 length equals 15 residues. CDR1 is MNHEY, CDR2 SVGAGI, per germline. Trimming cost V 1 base and J 0 bases, with 8 bases left between them.

The V and J genes are TRBV11-2 and TRBJ2-5; 8 bases line up with TRBD1. Losses at the gene ends were 4 bases for V and 5 bases for J; bases not matched to a gene: 12. CDR1 and CDR2 from the germline V gene are SGHAT and FQNNGV. This CDR3 has 16 residues. In DNA form, the CDR3 reads TGTGCCAGCAGCTCAGGGGGCGAGATCTTCCGGGAGACCCAGTACTTC. It specifies CASSSGGEIFRETQYF.

The V gene is TRBV9, the J gene TRBJ2-3; D uncertain. Germline V CDR1 and CDR2: SGDLS, YYNGEE. The CDR3 loop spans 14 amino acids. Trimming took 2 bases from V and 6 from J, leaving 13 bases between them. The CDR3 bases are TGTGCCAGCAGCGTTTCTTTCAGTGGCGATACGCAGTATTTT. Amino acid sequence: CASSVSFSGDTQYF.

The chain couples TRBV7-8 to TRBJ2-1; D unclear. Germline V lookup: CDR1 SGHVS, CDR2 FQNEAQ. The CDR3 has 17 amino acids. The V gene lost 1 base and the J gene lost 0 bases, with 13 bases spanning the gap. The chain's CDR3 is CASSLVLAASSYNEQFF. The CDR3, as DNA: TGTGCCAGCAGCTTAGTTCTGGCGGCGAGCTCCTACAATGAGCAGTTCTTC.

The chain uses TRBV7-3 and TRBJ2-3, with 9 bases aligning to TRBD2. From germline, CDR1 is SGHTA and CDR2 FQGTGA. The CDR3 has 16 residues. Germline trimming cut 4 bases from V and 5 bases from J; bases unmatched to any gene: 10. The chain's CDR3 is CASSYVAGGLKDTQYF. The CDR3 DNA follows: TGTGCCAGCAGCTACGTGGCGGGAGGGTTAAAAGATACGCAGTATTTT. The whole variable domain, filled in from reference TRBV7-3 and TRBJ2-3, reads GAGVSQTPSNKVTEKGKYVELRCDPISGHTALYWYRQSLGQGPEFLIYFQGTGAADDSGLPNDRFFAVRPEGSVSTLKIQRTERGDSAVYLCASSYVAGGLKDTQYFGPGTRLTVL.

The J gene is TRBJ1-2, the V gene TRBV29-1; 9 bases are shared with TRBD1. The V and J ends lost 5 bases and 0 bases, in that order; junction bases with no gene match: 7. CDR1 and CDR2 from the germline V gene are SQVTM and ANQGSEA. CDR3 length: 15 amino acids. The CDR3 region is CSVLTGGDANYGYTF. The CDR3 region has the DNA TGCAGCGTTCTGACAGGGGGGGACGCTAACTATGGCTACACCTTC.

The gene calls are TRBV9 and TRBJ2-7; 9 positions agree with TRBD1. Losses at the gene ends were 3 bases for V and 2 bases for J; bases not matched to a gene: 6. The CDR3 sequence is 15 residues long. Germline assignment: CDR1 SGDLS and CDR2 YYNGEE. The CDR3 DNA follows: TGTGCCAGCAGCGCCGGGACAGGGCCCCCCTACGAGCAGTACTTC. It translates to CASSAGTGPPYEQYF.

V and J are TRBV27 and TRBJ2-7; 11 nucleotides align to TRBD2. The CDR3 extends over 15 amino acids. In germline, CDR1 is MNHEY, CDR2 SMNVEV (reference sequence). V lost 5 bases, J lost 7 bases, and 10 bases stayed unmatched. CDR3 nucleotide sequence: TGTGCCAGCAGTCCATTAGCGGGAGGGCCAGAGGAGCAGTACTTC. Protein product: CASSPLAGGPEEQYF.

In nucleotides, the CDR3 is TGTGCCTGGAATTGGGGGACAGGGATGGCCGGGGAGCTGTTTTTT. Encoded protein: CAWNWGTGMAGELFF. The chain has TRBV30 and TRBJ2-2; 9 positions match TRBD1. The CDR3 spans 15 residues. V lost 4 bases, J lost 6 bases, and 9 bases stayed unmatched. Germline lookup yields CDR1 GTSNPN and CDR2 SVGIG (reference sequence).

This clone was detected only once. The chain employs TRBV28 and TRBJ1-4; D gene unclear. Germline assignment: CDR1 MDHEN and CDR2 SYDVKM. V was shortened by 6 bases and J by 6 bases, with 20 bases between the two germline ends. CDR3 size: 16 residues. The CDR3 is CASRKNSEIRHEKLFF. CDR3 nucleotide sequence: TGTGCCAGCAGAAAAAACTCGGAGATTCGGCATGAAAAACTGTTTTTT.

This clone was found once. This CDR3 reads CASSFYGDTYNEQFF. The CDR3, as DNA: TGTGCCAGCAGCTTTTACGGAGATACCTACAATGAGCAGTTCTTC. The rearrangement joins TRBV7-2 to TRBJ2-1; D remains ambiguous. The germline gives CDR1 SGHTA, CDR2 FQGNSA. V lost 3 bases and J lost 2, with 11 bases in between. The CDR3 has 15 residues.

The chain has TRBV11-2 and TRBJ2-3, with 8 bases fitting TRBD2. With V trimmed by 0 bases and J by 1 base, 6 bases remained unmatched. Germline V gene data show CDR1 as SGHAT and CDR2 as FQNNGV. The CDR3 consists of 17 residues. The CDR3 DNA reads as TGTGCCAGCAGCTTAGATACGCGGACTAGCCGCACAGATACGCAGTATTTT. Translating it yields CASSLDTRTSRTDTQYF.

The V call is TRBV6-5, the J call TRBJ2-5, with TRBD1 identical over 9 bases. Near its end, the DNA agrees better with TRBJ2-7, so the J call may be wrong. The CDR3 is 15 residues long. Germline-derived CDR1 and CDR2 are MNHEY and SVGAGI. The chain's CDR3 is CASRPRGQGLYEQYF. CDR3 in DNA: TGTGCCAGCAGGCCGAGGGGACAGGGACTCTACGAGCAGTACTTC.

V and J are TRBV9 and TRBJ1-5; D unclear. Trimming took off 3 bases at V and 0 bases at J, with 10 bases between the two ends. The CDR3 has 15 residues. Germline V lookup: CDR1 SGDLS, CDR2 YYNGEE. The CDR3 loop is CASSAQEYSNQPQHF. CDR3 DNA sequence: TGTGCCAGCAGCGCCCAGGAGTATAGCAATCAGCCCCAGCATTTT.

The chain joins TRBV9 to TRBJ2-2, with 14 bases identical to TRBD2. CDR3 length: 18 amino acids. V shed 2 bases and J 7 bases; nucleotides not matched to a gene: 10. Germline CDR1 SGDLS, CDR2 YYNGEE. The CDR3 reads CASSVTGLAGGMGGELFF. Written as DNA, the CDR3 is TGTGCCAGCAGCGTTACAGGACTAGCGGGAGGAATGGGCGGGGAGCTGTTTTTT. The full variable domain, in which reference TRBV9 and TRBJ2-2 provide the parts outside the CDR3, is DSGVTQTPKHLITATGQRVTLRCSPRSGDLSVYWYQQSLDQGLQFLIQYYNGEERAKGNILERFSAQQFPDLHSELNLSSLELGDSALYFCASSVTGLAGGMGGELFFGEGSRLTVL.

The chain's CDR3 is CASRPDRGRLNTIYF. The CDR3 DNA is TGTGCCAGCAGGCCGGACAGGGGGCGGTTAAACACCATATATTTT. J is TRBJ1-3 and V is TRBV28; 11 bases are shared with TRBD1. CDR1 and CDR2 from the germline V gene are MDHEN and SYDVKM. This CDR3 spans 15 amino acids. The ends lost 6 bases at V and 6 bases at J; junction bases unmatched: 7.

V usage is TRBV27 and J usage is TRBJ1-5; D is possibly TRBD1 (5 bases). Germline V lookup: CDR1 MNHEY, CDR2 SMNVEV (reference sequence). V lost 5 bases and J lost 9, with 20 bases in between. The CDR3 spans 15 residues. This chain's CDR3 is CASSEVQGGLRPQHF. CDR3 coding DNA: TGTGCCAGCAGTGAGGTCCAGGGTGGCCTGCGGCCCCAGCATTTT.

J is TRBJ2-7 and V is TRBV4-1, with 8 positions matching TRBD2. The V gene's germline CDR1 is MGHRA and CDR2 YSYEKL. V trimming: 1 base; J trimming: 3 bases; junction bases outside the gene matches: 5. The CDR3 runs to 15 residues. CDR3 region: CASSQAGREGYEQYF. The CDR3 region has the DNA TGCGCCAGCAGCCAAGCCGGGAGGGAGGGCTACGAGCAGTACTTC.

This chain joins TRBV7-8 and TRBJ2-2; 7 nucleotides line up with TRBD1. The CDR3 contains 15 residues. Germline-derived CDR1 and CDR2 are SGHVS and FQNEAQ. Losses at the gene ends were 5 bases for V and 0 bases for J; bases not matched to a gene: 3. Here the CDR3 DNA reads TGTGCCAGCAGCGTAGGGACAGCGAACACCGGGGAGCTGTTTTTT. Protein product: CASSVGTANTGELFF. Full variable domain (missing parts from reference TRBV7-8 and TRBJ2-2): GAGVSQSPRYKVAKRGQDVALRCDPISGHVSLFWYQQALGQGPEFLTYFQNEAQLDKSGLPSDRFFAERPEGSVSTLKIQRTQQEDSAVYLCASSVGTANTGELFFGEGSRLTVL.

This sequence joins TRBV6-1 and TRBJ1-2; D gene uncertain. The V gene's germline CDR1 is MNHNS and CDR2 SASEGT. V lost 0 bases, J lost 5 bases, and 7 bases lay in between. This CDR3 comprises 13 residues. Here the CDR3 reads CASSEARFYGYTF. CDR3 nucleotides: TGTGCCAGCAGTGAAGCGCGGTTTTATGGCTACACCTTC.

The chain is built from TRBV7-2 and TRBJ2-7; 11 nucleotides match TRBD1. Germline CDR1 is SGHTA and CDR2 is FQGNSA. The junction had 3 bases not matched to a gene; V was cut back by 5 bases and J by 3 bases. The CDR3 extends over 14 amino acids. The CDR3 region is CASSPGTGGYEQYF. The CDR3 nucleotides read TGTGCCAGCAGCCCCGGGACAGGGGGCTACGAGCAGTACTTC.